Below, one T cell receptor beta chain is given with its context. Assay used: immunoSEQ multiplex PCR; TCRdb lists only in-frame clones, some missing. This table has millions of clones, about 95% appearing once. This record belongs to a study of shared clonotypes between healthy human individuals. Naive CD8 cells lacked CD45RO and underwent positive selection for CCR7, leaving out terminally differentiated effector memory CD45RA+ cells. CDR1 and CDR2 from the germline V gene are SGHAT and FQNNGV. The CDR3 sequence is 13 residues long. Trimming took off 1 base at V and 4 bases at J, with 7 bases between the two ends.

This sequence was found in a man younger than 35 in good health. The rearrangement joins TRBV11-2 to TRBJ1-2; the D gene is possibly TRBD1 (5 bases). The sequenced sample consisted of naive CD8+ T cells sorted from blood. The DNA for the CDR3 is TGTGCCAGCAGCTTAGCGACAGCCTATGGCTACACCTTC. Translating it yields CASSLATAYGYTF.